Following are 11 T cell receptor beta chains from one sample sequenced in a study of naive and memory T cell subsets. Two oligonucleotides, mixed equimolar, formed the beta constant-region primer covering TRBC1 and TRBC2. Ligated cDNA was amplified by four rounds of PCR with nested alpha and beta constant-region primers and SP2. TCRdb recomputed calls from the UMI-ligation and nested PCR reads with MiXCR, one row per CDR3 protein. Of just over 80,000 distinct CDR3 sequences listed, about 9.9% were seen once; the top ten hold 1.2%. The sequencing input was naive CD8+ T cells from blood. The receptors were sampled from a human donor in good health.

The chain employs TRBV21-1 and TRBJ2-1; no DNA check was done on the table's D call, TRBD2. TRBV21-1 is a pseudogene locus. CDR3 length: 18 amino acids. The CDR3 DNA reads as TGTGCCAGCAGCTGCTTGAGTAGCGGGAGGGGAACCTACAATGAGCAGTTCTTC. It specifies CASSCLSSGRGTYNEQFF.

The rearrangement links TRBV27 to TRBJ2-7, with D tentatively TRBD2 (5 bases). Trimming took off 4 bases at V and 3 bases at J, with 22 bases between the two ends. The CDR3 spans 17 residues. The germline V gene encodes CDR1 MNHEY and CDR2 SMNVEV (reference sequence). The CDR3 nucleotides read TGTGCCAGCAGTTCCAACCTTCGGTCGGGGATACTCTACGAGCAGTACTTC. Residues: CASSSNLRSGILYEQYF.

This chain connects TRBV9 to TRBJ1-4; 7 nucleotides align to TRBD1. Germline lookup yields CDR1 SGDLS and CDR2 YYNGEE. The CDR3 sequence is 15 residues long. V lost 3 bases and J lost 4; bases outside the gene matches: 6. The CDR3 sequence is CASSAGTVLNEKLFF. The CDR3 DNA is TGTGCCAGCAGCGCCGGGACAGTCCTTAATGAAAAACTGTTTTTT.

Ten or more counts support this clonotype. This chain uses TRBV9 with TRBJ2-3; TRBD2 aligns across 8 bases. Germline-derived CDR1 and CDR2 are SGDLS and YYNGEE. The trim removed 0 bases at V and 5 bases at J, leaving 5 bases unmatched. The CDR3 is 15 amino acids. This CDR3 reads CASSVVAGGRDTQYF. In DNA form, the CDR3 reads TGTGCCAGCAGCGTAGTTGCGGGAGGAAGAGATACGCAGTATTTT.

This clonotype occurred a few times. The junction does not match germline at one end; this may be a read error. The chain employs TRBV29-1 and TRBJ2-7, with a weak D call TRBD1 (6 bases). This CDR3 has 13 amino acids. Per germline, CDR1 SQVTM and CDR2 ANQGSEA. The CDR3 DNA follows: TGCAGTGTTGAAGAGGGGGTAGACTACGAGCAGTACTTC. As protein: CSVEEGVDYEQYF.

This clonotype was detected only a few times. V is TRBV11-2 and J is TRBJ2-1; D is perhaps TRBD1 or TRBD2 (6 bases each). Trimming took off 4 bases at V and 1 base at J, with 14 bases between the two ends. The CDR3 runs 16 residues. Germline V lookup: CDR1 SGHAT, CDR2 FQNNGV. CDR3 sequence reads: CASSSVADSSYNEQFF. CDR3 nucleotide sequence: TGTGCCAGCAGCTCCGTAGCGGACAGTTCCTACAATGAGCAGTTCTTC.

This clonotype was seen at least ten times. V and J are TRBV12-3 or TRBV12-4 and TRBJ2-5; D might be TRBD2 (6 bases). V shed 3 bases and J shed 5 bases, with 7 bases lying between them. The CDR3 runs 12 residues. The CDR3 coding sequence is TGTGCCAGCAGTTTCGGGGGTGAGACCCAGTACTTC. Protein product: CASSFGGETQYF.

This clonotype was seen a handful of times. V and J are TRBV2 and TRBJ2-7, with 12 bases matching TRBD2. CDR3 length equals 14 residues. Germline lookup yields CDR1 SNHLY and CDR2 FYNNEI. With 5 bases clipped from V and 7 bases from J, the junction kept 6 bases outside the gene matches. The CDR3 sequence is CASSRLAGEGEQYF. CDR3 nucleotides: TGTGCCAGCAGTCGACTAGCGGGAGAGGGAGAGCAGTACTTC.

This clonotype was seen only a few times. V is TRBV5-5 and J is TRBJ2-6, with 13 bases fitting TRBD2. CDR3 length: 20 amino acids. The J segment lost 0 bases and the V segment lost 4 bases, leaving 10 bases of the junction unmatched. Germline loops: CDR1 SGHKS, CDR2 YYEKEE (reference sequence). The CDR3 DNA reads TGTGCCAGCAGCGGGGGGACTAGCGGGATTGAACTCTCTGGGGCCAACGTCCTGACTTTC. Translation gives CASSGGTSGIELSGANVLTF.

The sample holds a few counts of this clonotype. CDR3 amino acids: CASRTGTSGSRFNTGELFF. The CDR3 DNA sequence: TGTGCCAGCAGGACCGGGACTAGCGGGAGTCGATTTAACACCGGGGAGCTGTTTTTT. The gene calls are TRBV7-8 and TRBJ2-2; 14 bases align to TRBD2. Germline V gene sequence: CDR1 SGHVS, CDR2 FQNEAQ. CDR3 length equals 19 residues. V was clipped by 6 bases and J by 2 bases; unmatched bases: 11.

The sample holds a few counts of this clonotype. The rearrangement uses TRBV4-1 and TRBJ2-1; 8 bases fit TRBD1. Looked up from germline, CDR1 is MGHRA and CDR2 is YSYEKL. The trim removed 2 bases at V and 6 bases at J, leaving 0 bases unmatched. CDR3 length equals 13 residues. The CDR3 DNA reads as TGCGCCAGCAGCCAAACAGGGGGCAATGAGCAGTTCTTC. Its translation is CASSQTGGNEQFF.